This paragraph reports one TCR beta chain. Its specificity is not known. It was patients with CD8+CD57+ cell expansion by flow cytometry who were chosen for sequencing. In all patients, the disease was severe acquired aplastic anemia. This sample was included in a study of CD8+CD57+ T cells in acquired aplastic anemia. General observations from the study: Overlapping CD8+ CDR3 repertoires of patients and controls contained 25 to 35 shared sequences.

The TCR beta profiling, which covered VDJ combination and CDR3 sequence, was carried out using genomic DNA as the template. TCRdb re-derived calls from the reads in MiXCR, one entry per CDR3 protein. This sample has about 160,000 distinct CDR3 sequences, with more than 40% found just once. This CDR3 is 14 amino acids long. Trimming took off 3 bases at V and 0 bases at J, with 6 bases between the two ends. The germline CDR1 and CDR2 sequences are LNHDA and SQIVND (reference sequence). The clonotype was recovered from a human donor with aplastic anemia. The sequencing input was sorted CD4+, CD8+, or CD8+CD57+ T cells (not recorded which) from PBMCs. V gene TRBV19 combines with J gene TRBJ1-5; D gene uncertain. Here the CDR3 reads CASSIGYSNQPQHF. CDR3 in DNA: TGTGCCAGTAGTATTGGGTATAGCAATCAGCCCCAGCATTTT.